Each of the 14 T cell receptor beta chains below was sequenced from the same sample in a study of blood T cell repertoires in COVID-19. Produced via immunoSEQ multiplex PCR; TCRdb's table is partial and in-frame only. The sample comprises about 140,000 clones, 75% to 85% of which are singletons, and approximately 3.4% rests with the top ten. The sequenced material came from peripheral blood. These receptors were collected from a man in his 70s who had recovered from COVID-19.

The CDR3 DNA is TGTGCCTGGAGGCGGGCGGCGGCCACCCACGAGCAGTACTTC. This encodes CAWRRAAATHEQYF. This chain connects TRBV30 to TRBJ2-7; D perhaps matches TRBD2 (5 bases). The ends were cut back, 3 bases at V and 5 bases at J, with 17 bases in the middle. The CDR3 has 14 residues. The germline gives CDR1 GTSNPN, CDR2 SVGIG (reference sequence).

The chain links TRBV2 to TRBJ1-1; D remains unclear. V lost 0 bases and J lost 1, with 6 bases in between. This CDR3 is built from 14 residues. Germline CDR1 and CDR2: SNHLY and FYNNEI. The CDR3: CASSEARGNTEAFF. In nucleotides, the CDR3 is TGTGCCAGCAGTGAAGCTCGGGGGAACACTGAAGCTTTCTTT.

The sample holds one count of this clone. The chain recombines TRBV7-8 with TRBJ1-6; TRBD1 is a possible D gene (5 bases). From germline, CDR1 is SGHVS and CDR2 FQNEAQ. The CDR3 is 17 amino acids. V was cut by 5 bases and J by 7 bases, with 21 bases left in between. DNA of the CDR3: TGTGCCAGCAGCCTCCCCCGTGGAAGTTGGGGCAATTCACCCCTCCACTTT. It encodes CASSLPRGSWGNSPLHF.

The chain combines TRBV11-2 with TRBJ2-2; D is undetermined. Trimming removed 0 bases from V and 1 base from J, with 6 bases in between. CDR1 and CDR2 from the germline V gene are SGHAT and FQNNGV. The CDR3 loop spans 15 amino acids. The CDR3 DNA reads as TGTGCCAGCAGCTTAGATCCCCGGAACACCGGGGAGCTGTTTTTT. Protein product: CASSLDPRNTGELFF.

There are a few counts of this clone. J is TRBJ1-2 and V is TRBV18; 10 bases are a match to TRBD1. Germline-derived CDR1 and CDR2 are KGHSH and LQKENI. The CDR3 covers 16 residues. The J segment lost 4 bases and the V segment lost 6 bases, leaving 11 bases of the junction unmatched. CDR3 sequence (DNA): TGTGCCAGCTCCTCCGGGACAGGGGACAAGGGCTATGGCTACACCTTC. Translation gives CASSSGTGDKGYGYTF.

The rearrangement uses TRBV29-1 and TRBJ1-1, with TRBD1 as a possible D gene (6 bases). The CDR3 loop spans 12 amino acids. V lost 4 bases to trimming and J lost 4 bases, with 10 bases between them. The germline gives CDR1 SQVTM, CDR2 ANQGSEA. CDR3 nucleotides: TGCAGCGTTGTGGGGGCCTCCACTGAAGCTTTCTTT. This codes for CSVVGASTEAFF.

The rearrangement uses TRBV19 and TRBJ1-2; 9 bases align to TRBD1. Germline CDR1 and CDR2: LNHDA and SQIVND (reference sequence). The CDR3 totals 16 residues. J was trimmed by 5 bases and V by 7 bases; bases with no gene match: 14. The CDR3 region is CASTLVGQGRWYGYTF. CDR3 nucleotides: TGTGCCAGTACCCTAGTAGGACAGGGGCGGTGGTATGGCTACACCTTC.

The CDR3 nucleotides are TGTGCCAGCAGTTACCACTACAGGACCATGAACACTGAAGCTTTCTTT. This gives the protein CASSYHYRTMNTEAFF. The chain joins TRBV6-2 or TRBV6-3 to TRBJ1-1, with D perhaps matching TRBD1 (5 bases). CDR1 is MNHEY and CDR2 is SVGEGT in the germline V gene. Between the trimmed V and J ends, which lost 2 bases and 0 bases, there was a span of 13 bases. The CDR3 totals 16 residues.

V and J are TRBV27 and TRBJ2-1; TRBD2 might be the D (5 bases). This CDR3 is built from 16 residues. The V and J ends lost 5 bases and 3 bases respectively, with 17 bases between them. CDR1 MNHEY and CDR2 SMNVEV come from the germline V gene (reference sequence). Here the CDR3 reads CASSTRTLKNYNEQFF. The CDR3 bases are TGTGCCAGCAGTACTCGGACTCTCAAAAACTACAATGAGCAGTTCTTC.

V gene TRBV3-1 (or the pseudogene TRBV3-2) combines with J gene TRBJ2-3; TRBD2 aligns across 8 bases. The CDR3 covers 19 residues. Losses at the gene ends were 0 bases for V and 0 bases for J; bases not matched to a gene: 11. The germline CDR1 and CDR2 sequences are LGHDT and YNNKEL (reference sequence). CDR3 DNA sequence: TGTGCCAGCAGCCAAGATGCCCAATTCACTAGCGGAAGCACAGATACGCAGTATTTT. Its protein is CASSQDAQFTSGSTDTQYF.

The chain links TRBV12-3 or TRBV12-4 to TRBJ1-1; the D gene is possibly TRBD1 (5 bases). CDR3 size: 11 residues. V was cut by 6 bases and J by 8 bases, with 10 bases left in between. CDR3: CASSRRGEAFF. The CDR3 DNA is TGTGCCAGCAGCCGTCGGGGGGAAGCTTTCTTT.

The chain is built from TRBV18 and TRBJ2-3; TRBD2 matches at 7 bases. V lost 4 bases and J lost 0; bases outside the gene matches: 13. The CDR3 is 18 amino acids. The V gene's germline CDR1 is KGHSH and CDR2 LQKENI. The CDR3: CASSQTLAGVGSTDTQYF. DNA for the CDR3: TGTGCCAGCTCACAAACTCTGGCGGGGGTTGGAAGCACAGATACGCAGTATTTT.

This chain's CDR3 is CASTYAGYQETQYF. DNA of the CDR3: TGCGCCAGCACTTACGCGGGGTACCAAGAGACCCAGTACTTC. The J gene is TRBJ2-5, the V gene TRBV5-1, with a weak D call TRBD2 (6 bases). Between the trimmed V and J ends, which lost 6 bases and 0 bases, there was a span of 12 bases. CDR3 length equals 14 residues. Germline assignment: CDR1 SGHRS and CDR2 YFSETQ.

This CDR3 is CVGAGGPSATDTQYF. The CDR3 DNA sequence: TGTGTAGGAGCGGGAGGGCCATCCGCAACAGATACGCAGTATTTT. This chain links TRBV5-4 with TRBJ2-3; the match to TRBD2 covers 10 bases. The CDR3 extends over 15 amino acids. Germline loops: CDR1 SGHNT, CDR2 YYREEE (reference sequence). Variable domain in full (rest from reference TRBV5-4 and TRBJ2-3): ETGVTQSPTHLIKTRGQQVTLRCSSQSGHNTVSWYQQALGQGPQFIFQYYREEENGRGNFPPRFSGLQFPNYSSELNVNALELDDSALYLCVGAGGPSATDTQYFGPGTRLTVL.